The rows below give T cell receptor beta chains drawn from one sample of a study of T cell responses to AZD1222 COVID-19 vaccine. Sequencing was performed with immunoSEQ multiplex PCR; in TCRdb, only in-frame clones are kept and a portion is missing. The profile shows roughly 100,000 clones, nearly 90% of them singletons. Sequences were derived from peripheral blood, sampled 28 days after the second AZD1222 dose. The receptors stem from an adult who received the AZD1222 COVID-19 vaccine. Each CDR3 is given without its conserved first and last residue.

CDR3aa	v_gene	j_gene
ASSPGLAGYQETQY	TRBV18	TRBJ2-5
ASSYSGQATNEKLF	TRBV6-5	TRBJ1-4
ASSFSANNEQF	TRBV7-2	TRBJ2-1
ASSSQPYSDEQY	TRBV7-2	TRBJ2-7
ASSPLNSPLH	TRBV12-3/TRBV12-4	TRBJ1-6
ASSPGTTNTGELF	TRBV5-4	TRBJ2-2
ASSPQTGGLATSGANVLT	TRBV18	TRBJ2-6
ASSHPRDRPSVNTEAF	TRBV2	TRBJ1-1
ASSLARISGANVLT	TRBV27	TRBJ2-6
ASSFGQGRTEAF	TRBV27	TRBJ1-1
ASSPRGQGTHGYT	TRBV27	TRBJ1-2
ASSLQGYEQY	TRBV5-1	TRBJ2-7
ASRDADTEAF	TRBV19	TRBJ1-1
SAGLYTEAF	TRBV20-1	TRBJ1-1
AITGQGATEAF	TRBV28	TRBJ1-1
ASSPTHPVRTGNTIY	TRBV7-3	TRBJ1-3
ASSYSRALGSPLH	TRBV6-5	TRBJ1-6
ASSKLDTQY	TRBV11-3	TRBJ2-3
ASRGQGSSYEQY	TRBV28	TRBJ2-7
ASSLLRGRAF	TRBV28	TRBJ1-1
ASSLSGQNTGELF	TRBV18	TRBJ2-2
ASSPHKDNSSYNSPLH	TRBV3-1/TRBV3-2	TRBJ1-6
ASSEGGRSYEQY	TRBV6-1	TRBJ2-7
ASSLRGGSGTGELF	TRBV7-2	TRBJ2-2
ASRQQGMHEQY	TRBV27	TRBJ2-7
ATSDNRGPMNTEAF	TRBV24-1	TRBJ1-1
ASSLGTTYEQY	TRBV7-9	TRBJ2-7
AISEPGQGDYEQY	TRBV10-3	TRBJ2-7
ASSWGTGGVELEKLF	TRBV5-1	TRBJ1-4
ASSLEYLGGDEQY	TRBV5-1	TRBJ2-7
ASSLHGTSGTDTQY	TRBV5-5	TRBJ2-3
ASSSGRVLFNEQF	TRBV5-8	TRBJ2-1